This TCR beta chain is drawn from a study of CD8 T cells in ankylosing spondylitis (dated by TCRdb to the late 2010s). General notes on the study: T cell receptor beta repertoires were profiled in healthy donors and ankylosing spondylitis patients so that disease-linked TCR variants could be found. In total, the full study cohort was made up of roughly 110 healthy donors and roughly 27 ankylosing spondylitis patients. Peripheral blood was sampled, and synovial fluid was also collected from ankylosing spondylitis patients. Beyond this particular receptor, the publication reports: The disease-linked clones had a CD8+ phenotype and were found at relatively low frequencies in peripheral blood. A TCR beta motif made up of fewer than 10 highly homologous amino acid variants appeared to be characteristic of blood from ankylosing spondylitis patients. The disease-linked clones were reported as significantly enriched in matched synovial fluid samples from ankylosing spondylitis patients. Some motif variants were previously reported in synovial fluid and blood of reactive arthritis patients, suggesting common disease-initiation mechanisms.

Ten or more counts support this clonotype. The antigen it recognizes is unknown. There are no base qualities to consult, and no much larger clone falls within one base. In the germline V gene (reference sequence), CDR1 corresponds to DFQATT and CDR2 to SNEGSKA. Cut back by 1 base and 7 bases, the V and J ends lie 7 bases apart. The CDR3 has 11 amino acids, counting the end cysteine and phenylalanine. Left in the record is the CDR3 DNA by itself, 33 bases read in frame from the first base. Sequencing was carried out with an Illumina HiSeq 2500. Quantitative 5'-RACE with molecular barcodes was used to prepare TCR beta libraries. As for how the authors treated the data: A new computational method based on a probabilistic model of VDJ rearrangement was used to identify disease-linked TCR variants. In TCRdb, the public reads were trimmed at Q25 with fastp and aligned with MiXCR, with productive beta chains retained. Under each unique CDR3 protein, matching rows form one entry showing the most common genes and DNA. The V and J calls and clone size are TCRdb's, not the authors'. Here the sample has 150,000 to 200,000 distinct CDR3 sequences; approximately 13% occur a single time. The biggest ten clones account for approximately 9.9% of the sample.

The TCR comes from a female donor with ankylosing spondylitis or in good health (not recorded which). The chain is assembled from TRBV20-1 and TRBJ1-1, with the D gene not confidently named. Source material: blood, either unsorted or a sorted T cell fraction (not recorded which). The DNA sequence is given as TGCAGTGCTAGAGGCCTTATTGAAGCTTTCTTT. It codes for CSARGLIEAFF.